The next 19 T cell receptor beta chains were all read from a single sample in a study of cytomegalovirus exposure and HLA in healthy donors. The PCR contained 60 Vbeta and 13 Jbeta primers. Clones were sequenced by immunoSEQ multiplex PCR, and TCRdb holds only the in-frame ones, with some missing. Among 100,000 to 150,000 clones, 65% to 75% were seen once, and the ten largest hold approximately 3.9%. Material: PBMCs. These receptors came from a woman aged 45 to 65 in good health and CMV-seropositive.

This clone turned up a few times. The chain links TRBV7-2 to TRBJ1-2; 7 bases line up with TRBD1. The CDR3 runs 13 residues. V lost 3 bases to trimming and J lost 4 bases; unmatched junction nucleotides: 2. Per germline, CDR1 SGHTA and CDR2 FQGNSA. This CDR3 is CASSFTGAYGYTF. The CDR3 DNA reads TGTGCCAGCAGCTTCACAGGGGCCTATGGCTACACCTTC.

The V and J genes are TRBV5-6 and TRBJ2-1; 7 nucleotides agree with TRBD1. CDR3 length: 15 residues. CDR1 and CDR2 (germline): SGHDT, YYEEEE. V lost 1 base, J lost 4 bases, and 5 bases stayed unmatched. The CDR3 protein is CASSLPGTVYNEQFF. The CDR3 region has the DNA TGTGCCAGCAGCTTGCCCGGGACAGTGTACAATGAGCAGTTCTTC.

This clone occurred once. CDR3 bases: TGCGCCAGCAGCCAAATCTGGACCGGGACAGCCTACAATGAGCAGTTCTTC. As protein: CASSQIWTGTAYNEQFF. The chain has TRBV4-1 and TRBJ2-1, with 7 bases identical to TRBD1. The germline gives CDR1 MGHRA, CDR2 YSYEKL. The CDR3 contains 17 residues. J was trimmed by 2 bases and V by 2 bases; bases with no gene match: 9.

J is TRBJ1-4 and V is TRBV7-9; 7 bases match TRBD1. V shed 2 bases, J shed 8 bases, and the junction held 14 bases outside the gene matches. The CDR3 consists of 17 residues. Germline values: CDR1 SEHNR, CDR2 FQNEAQ (reference sequence). This CDR3 reads CASSLKPPDWTGEKLFF. CDR3 nucleotide sequence: TGTGCCAGCAGCTTAAAACCGCCCGATTGGACAGGCGAAAAACTGTTTTTT.

Notes on this clone: The junction departs from germline at one end; a sequencing error may be responsible. V usage is TRBV7-9 and J usage is TRBJ1-5; 7 bases fit TRBD1. The CDR3 sequence is 15 residues long. Germline V CDR1 and CDR2: SEHNR, FQNEAQ (reference sequence). The CDR3 sequence is CSSSSGQMGDQPQHF. DNA of the CDR3: TGTTCCAGCAGCTCGGGACAGATGGGGGATCAGCCCCAGCATTTT.

J is TRBJ1-2 and V is TRBV6-5; 7 positions agree with TRBD1. Germline assignment: CDR1 MNHEY and CDR2 SVGAGI. The CDR3 covers 13 residues. V was pared by 6 bases and J by 8 bases, with 9 bases of the junction left unmatched. CDR3 nucleotide sequence: TGTGCCAGCAGAGCGACAGGGCGCGGGGGCTACACCTTC. This translates into CASRATGRGGYTF.

The genes are TRBV7-9 and TRBJ1-2; possibly TRBD1 for D (5 bases). The ends were cut back, 5 bases at V and 6 bases at J, with 10 bases in the middle. This CDR3 spans 12 amino acids. Germline CDR1 reads SEHNR; CDR2 reads FQNEAQ (reference sequence). Here the CDR3 DNA reads TGTGCCAGCAGCGCGACAGTAGATGGCTACACCTTC. This translates into CASSATVDGYTF. Full variable domain (outside the CDR3, taken from reference TRBV7-9 and TRBJ1-2): DTGVSQNPRHKITKRGQNVTFRCDPISEHNRLYWYRQTLGQGPEFLTYFQNEAQLEKSRLLSDRFSAERPKGSFSTLEIQRTEQGDSAMYLCASSATVDGYTFGSGTRLTVV.

The chain is built from TRBV7-9 and TRBJ1-4; perhaps TRBD1 as D (5 bases). Trimming removed 5 bases from V and 0 bases from J, with 19 bases in between. The germline V gene encodes CDR1 SEHNR and CDR2 FQNEAQ (reference sequence). The CDR3 loop spans 18 amino acids. The CDR3 sequence: CASSLRTGRAATNEKLFF. Written as DNA, the CDR3 is TGTGCCAGCAGCCTGAGAACAGGTAGAGCCGCAACTAATGAAAAACTGTTTTTT.

The rearrangement uses TRBV30 and TRBJ1-4, with D unclear. CDR1 GTSNPN and CDR2 SVGIG come from the germline V gene (reference sequence). V shed 3 bases and J shed 4 bases, with 9 bases lying between them. This CDR3 is 13 amino acids long. The CDR3 sequence: CAWRREYNEKLFF. CDR3 coding DNA: TGTGCCTGGAGGCGGGAATATAATGAAAAACTGTTTTTT.

In its sample, this clone was seen a few times. The rearrangement uses TRBV19 and TRBJ2-7, with D tentatively TRBD1 (6 bases). The germline V and J ends were trimmed by 5 bases and 1 base, with 18 bases remaining between them. Germline-derived CDR1 and CDR2 are LNHDA and SQIVND (reference sequence). CDR3 length: 16 residues. In DNA, the CDR3 is TGTGCCAGTAGTCCCAGGGCAGGGGTAAGGTCCTACGAGCAGTACTTC. Amino acid sequence: CASSPRAGVRSYEQYF.

The genes are TRBV7-2 and TRBJ2-1; TRBD2 agrees at 13 bases. V trimming: 1 base; J trimming: 1 base; junction bases outside the gene matches: 7. The CDR3 covers 19 residues. Germline loops: CDR1 SGHTA, CDR2 FQGNSA. CDR3 sequence (DNA): TGTGCCAGCAGCTTAGTGCTACTAGCGGGGGGGTTATCCTACAATGAGCAGTTCTTC. It codes for CASSLVLLAGGLSYNEQFF.

The chain links TRBV6-6 to TRBJ2-3; TRBD2 agrees at 9 bases. This CDR3 spans 13 amino acids. V shed 10 bases and J 3 bases; nucleotides not matched to a gene: 5. Germline assignment: CDR1 MNHNY and CDR2 SVGAGI (reference sequence). Written as DNA, the CDR3 is TGTGCCACCAGAGCGGGGGGAACAGATACGCAGTATTTT. As protein: CATRAGGTDTQYF.

The chain couples TRBV2 to TRBJ2-5, with a possible D match to TRBD2 (7 bases). Germline CDR1 SNHLY, CDR2 FYNNEI. Trimming took 5 bases from V and 2 from J, leaving 27 bases between them. There are 19 residues in the CDR3. DNA for the CDR3: TGTGCCAGCAGTCTGCGTGGGGGGCGGGGGTTTCTCGGTCAAGAGACCCAGTACTTC. This gives the protein CASSLRGGRGFLGQETQYF.

V gene TRBV29-1 combines with J gene TRBJ2-7, with 8 bases matching TRBD1. The V segment lost 5 bases and the J segment 0 bases; nucleotides outside the gene matches: 6. CDR1 and CDR2 (germline): SQVTM, ANQGSEA. The length of the CDR3 is 14 residues. CDR3 in amino acids: CSVRGQAHSYEQYF. The CDR3 nucleotides read TGCAGCGTTAGGGGACAGGCGCACTCCTACGAGCAGTACTTC.

The chain couples TRBV6-1 to TRBJ1-1, with a tentative D call TRBD1 (6 bases). The CDR3 extends over 14 amino acids. The V end was cut by 5 bases, the J end by 4 bases, with 14 bases between. Germline-derived CDR1 and CDR2 are MNHNS and SASEGT. CDR3 amino acids: CASSPWGLSTEAFF. CDR3 nucleotides: TGTGCCAGCAGTCCATGGGGGCTTAGCACTGAAGCTTTCTTT.

The CDR3 spells CASTDSWASYEQYF. DNA for the CDR3: TGTGCCAGCACTGACAGTTGGGCATCCTACGAGCAGTACTTC. This sequence joins TRBV2 and TRBJ2-7, with a weak D call TRBD1 (5 bases). V was clipped by 7 bases and J by 1 base, with 14 bases between them. CDR3 length: 14 residues. Germline loops: CDR1 SNHLY, CDR2 FYNNEI. Using reference TRBV2 and TRBJ2-7 for the parts outside the CDR3, the full variable domain is EPEVTQTPSHQVTQMGQEVILRCVPISNHLYFYWYRQILGQKVEFLVSFYNNEISEKSEIFDDQFSVERPDGSNFTLKIRSTKLEDSAMYFCASTDSWASYEQYFGPGTRLTVT.

The chain has TRBV7-9 and TRBJ2-4; TRBD1 agrees at 8 bases. J gave up 0 bases and V 2 bases, and 3 bases lay outside the gene matches. Germline CDR1 and CDR2: SEHNR and FQNEAQ (reference sequence). The CDR3 consists of 16 residues. The CDR3, as DNA: TGTGCCAGCAGCTTACAGGGGGCGGGAGCCAAAAACATTCAGTACTTC. Its translation: CASSLQGAGAKNIQYF.

J is TRBJ1-5 and V is TRBV12-5; 11 bases align to TRBD1. From germline, CDR1 is LGHNT and CDR2 FRNRAP. The ends lost 2 bases at V and 9 bases at J; junction bases unmatched: 9. The CDR3 spans 16 residues. CDR3 residues: CASGLSRDRGFRPQHF. In DNA form, the CDR3 reads TGTGCTAGTGGTTTGTCCCGGGACAGGGGGTTTAGGCCCCAGCATTTT.

J is TRBJ1-2 and V is TRBV5-1, with 7 bases that match TRBD1. Trimming at V came to 4 bases and at J to 7 bases, leaving 10 bases not matched to a gene. Germline values: CDR1 SGHRS, CDR2 YFSETQ. The length of the CDR3 is 14 residues. The chain's CDR3 is CASSLPGQLSGYTF. CDR3 DNA sequence: TGCGCCAGCAGCCTACCGGGACAGCTCTCTGGCTACACCTTC.